Included here is one T cell receptor (beta chain) sequence, with context. Its antigen remains unknown. With 60 Vbeta and 13 Jbeta primers, the PCR was carried out. TCRdb's copy holds only in-frame clones and misses some; the assay was immunoSEQ multiplex PCR. The sample consists of about 280,000 clones, roughly 89% of them appearing once. This record belongs to a study of cytomegalovirus exposure and HLA in healthy donors. General study findings and limits: Investigators reported under 200 TCR beta chains as tied to cytomegalovirus.

Everyone who donated was a healthy bone marrow donor. Trimming took 0 bases from V and 2 from J; bases not matched to a gene: 15. The CDR3 sequence is 19 residues long. Germline loops: CDR1 GTSNPN, CDR2 SVGIG (reference sequence). The source of this sequence is a woman between 18 and 29 years old in good health and CMV-seronegative. The sample consisted of PBMCs. V is TRBV30 and J is TRBJ2-7, with TRBD2 matching over 11 bases. The CDR3 coding sequence is TGTGCCTGGAGTGTACTCCCACTAGCGGGGGCGCACCTTACCTACGAGCAGTACTTC. Protein product: CAWSVLPLAGAHLTYEQYF.